The T cell receptor (beta chain) under discussion was sequenced for a study of T cells in Graves' hyperthyroidism and ophthalmopathy. Study-level findings and limits: Most clonotypes that expanded in the thyroid above 0.001 also showed up in blood. With a median lead of about six months before onset, the model predicted ophthalmopathy.

Germline CDR1 and CDR2: SGHAT and FQNNGV. The length of the CDR3 is 14 residues. V gave up 3 bases and J gave up 4 bases, with 7 bases separating them. Researchers amplified the TCR beta CDR3 regions from RNA transcripts. During a first-round RT-PCR of the TCR CDR3, the HTBI primer set was used. In TCRdb, the multiplex PCR reads were re-called with MiXCR into one record per CDR3 protein. The repertoire consists of about 840,000 distinct CDR3 sequences, with about 38% occurring once and the leading ten covering roughly 8.3%. This clonotype appeared a few times. Antigen specificity is unknown. Stable hyperthyroidism: no ophthalmopathy progression over 18 months of follow-up.

This receptor was obtained from a man aged 18 to 29 with Graves' hyperthyroidism. What was sequenced was blood. V gene TRBV11-2 combines with J gene TRBJ2-6, with TRBD1 as a possible D gene (6 bases). The CDR3 nucleotides read TGTGCCAGCAGCTTCGGACAGGGGGCCAACGTCCTGACTTTC. Amino acid sequence: CASSFGQGANVLTF.